What follows describes a single TCR beta chain. It has no known antigen specificity. The input lacks base qualities; no much larger clone sits a single base away. These data are taken from a study of patients and donors after allogeneic stem cell transplantation (dated by TCRdb to about 2020). Libraries were made using RT-PCR. The reads were generated on a NextSeq 550. TCRdb passed the public sequencing reads through fastp at Q25 and MiXCR, retaining productive beta sequences. CDR3 protein sequences are deduplicated, and each keeps its most common genes and DNA. The sample table contains about a million distinct CDR3 sequences; only one count was recorded for around 17% of them. Around 6% of the sample comes from the top ten. The CDR3 starts with the cysteine, ends with the phenylalanine, and has 14 residues. Only the CDR3 DNA stays, 42 bases, in frame from base 1. V is shortened by 3 bases, J by 2 bases, and the region joining them spans 10 bases. Looking up the germline V gene yields CDR1 SGHRS and CDR2 YFSETQ.

This receptor was obtained from a human donor who was either an allogeneic HSCT recipient or a stem cell or donor lymphocyte infusion donor (not recorded which). It is not recorded whose cells these are; they may come from a transplant donor. The rearranged segments are TRBV5-1 and TRBJ2-3; a confident D gene designation cannot be given. The specimen sequenced was blood, either unsorted or a sorted T cell fraction (not recorded which). This receptor has the CDR3 CASSSRTNTDTQYF. In nucleotide form, the sequence is TGCGCCAGCAGCTCGCGGACCAACACAGATACGCAGTATTTT.